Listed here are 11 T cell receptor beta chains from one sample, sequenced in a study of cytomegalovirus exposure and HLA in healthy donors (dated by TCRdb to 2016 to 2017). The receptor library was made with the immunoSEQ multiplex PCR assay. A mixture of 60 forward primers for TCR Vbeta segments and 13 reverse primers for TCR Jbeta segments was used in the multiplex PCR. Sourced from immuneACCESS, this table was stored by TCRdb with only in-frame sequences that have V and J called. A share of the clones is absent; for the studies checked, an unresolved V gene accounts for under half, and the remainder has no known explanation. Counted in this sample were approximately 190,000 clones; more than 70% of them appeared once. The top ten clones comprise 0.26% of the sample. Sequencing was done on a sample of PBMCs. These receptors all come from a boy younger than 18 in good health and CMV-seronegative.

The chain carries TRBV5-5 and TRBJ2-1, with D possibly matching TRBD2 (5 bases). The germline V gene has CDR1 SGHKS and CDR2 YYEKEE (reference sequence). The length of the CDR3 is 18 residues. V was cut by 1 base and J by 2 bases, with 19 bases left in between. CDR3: CASSLRGGTELPYNEQFF. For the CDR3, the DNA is TGTGCCAGCAGCTTGAGAGGAGGAACGGAGCTACCCTACAATGAGCAGTTCTTC.

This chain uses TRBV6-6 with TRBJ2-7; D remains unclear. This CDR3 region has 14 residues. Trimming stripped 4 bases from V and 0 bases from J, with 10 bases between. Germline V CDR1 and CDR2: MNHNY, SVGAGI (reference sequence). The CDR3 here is CASSSPNHSYEQYF. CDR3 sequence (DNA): TGTGCCAGCAGTTCCCCAAATCACTCCTACGAGCAGTACTTC.

In nucleotides, the CDR3 is TGTGCCAGCAGTCACCAGAGTGGACAGGTTTGGGAGCAGTACTTC. Translated: CASSHQSGQVWEQYF. The chain carries TRBV7-8 and TRBJ2-7; 7 bases line up with TRBD1. This CDR3 is 15 amino acids long. The germline V gene has CDR1 SGHVS and CDR2 FQNEAQ. J gave up 7 bases and V 6 bases, and 15 bases lay outside the gene matches.

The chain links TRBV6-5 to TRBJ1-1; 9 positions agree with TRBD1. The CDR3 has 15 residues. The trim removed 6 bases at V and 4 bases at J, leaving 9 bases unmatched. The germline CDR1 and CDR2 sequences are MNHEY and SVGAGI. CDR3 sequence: CASRTDRGWTTEAFF. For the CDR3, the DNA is TGTGCCAGCAGAACAGACAGGGGGTGGACCACTGAAGCTTTCTTT.

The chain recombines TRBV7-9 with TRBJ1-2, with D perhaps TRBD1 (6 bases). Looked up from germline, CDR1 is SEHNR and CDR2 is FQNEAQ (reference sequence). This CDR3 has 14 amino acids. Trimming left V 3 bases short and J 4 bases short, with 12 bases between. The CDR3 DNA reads TGTGCCAGCAGCTTCACCGGACAGTCCTATGGCTACACCTTC. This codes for CASSFTGQSYGYTF.

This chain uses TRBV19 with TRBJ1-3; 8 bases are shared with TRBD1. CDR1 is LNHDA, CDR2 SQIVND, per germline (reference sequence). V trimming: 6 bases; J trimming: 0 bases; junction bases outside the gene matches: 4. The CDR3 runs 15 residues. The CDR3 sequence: CASRPTGGSGNTIYF. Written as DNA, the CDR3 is TGTGCCAGTAGACCTACAGGGGGCTCTGGAAACACCATATATTTT.

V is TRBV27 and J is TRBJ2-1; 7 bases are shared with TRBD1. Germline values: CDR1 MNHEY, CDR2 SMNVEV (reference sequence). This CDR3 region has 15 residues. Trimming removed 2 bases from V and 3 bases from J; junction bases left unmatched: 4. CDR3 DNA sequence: TGTGCCAGCAGTTTACAACAGGGGAACTACAATGAGCAGTTCTTC. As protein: CASSLQQGNYNEQFF.

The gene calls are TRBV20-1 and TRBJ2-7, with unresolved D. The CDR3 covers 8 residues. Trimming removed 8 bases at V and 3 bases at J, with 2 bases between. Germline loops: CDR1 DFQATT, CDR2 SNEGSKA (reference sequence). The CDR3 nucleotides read TGCAGTCTCTACGAGCAGTACTTC. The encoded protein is CSLYEQYF.

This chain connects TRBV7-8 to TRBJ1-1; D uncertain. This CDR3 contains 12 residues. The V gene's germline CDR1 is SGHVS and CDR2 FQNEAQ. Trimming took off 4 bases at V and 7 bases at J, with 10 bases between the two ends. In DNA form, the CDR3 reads TGTGCCAGCAGCTCAAGACACTTTGAAGCTTTCTTT. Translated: CASSSRHFEAFF.

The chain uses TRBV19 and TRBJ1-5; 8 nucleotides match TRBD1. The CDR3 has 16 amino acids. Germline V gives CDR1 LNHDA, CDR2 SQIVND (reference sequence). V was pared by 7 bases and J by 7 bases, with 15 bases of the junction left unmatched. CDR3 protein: CASKTIGTGTYQPQHF. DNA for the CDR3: TGTGCCAGTAAAACCATTGGGACAGGTACGTACCAGCCCCAGCATTTT.

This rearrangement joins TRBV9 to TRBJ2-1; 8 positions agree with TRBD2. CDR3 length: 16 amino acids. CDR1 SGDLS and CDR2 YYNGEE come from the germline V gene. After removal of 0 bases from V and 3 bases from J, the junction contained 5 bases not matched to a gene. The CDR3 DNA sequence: TGTGCCAGCAGCGTAGTTCCGGGACTAGGCTACAATGAGCAGTTCTTC. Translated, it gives CASSVVPGLGYNEQFF. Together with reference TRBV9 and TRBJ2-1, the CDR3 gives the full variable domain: DSGVTQTPKHLITATGQRVTLRCSPRSGDLSVYWYQQSLDQGLQFLIQYYNGEERAKGNILERFSAQQFPDLHSELNLSSLELGDSALYFCASSVVPGLGYNEQFFGPGTRLTVL.